The following is a T cell receptor (beta chain) sequence with its context. The sample comes from a study of blood T cell repertoires in COVID-19. Turning to the study itself: PBMCs, B-cell-depleted T cells, or T cells provided the cDNA or gDNA that made up the material.

The CDR3 is 13 amino acids. Losses at the gene ends were 5 bases for V and 6 bases for J; bases not matched to a gene: 4. Germline V gene data show CDR1 as SSHAT and CDR2 as FNYEAQ (reference sequence). Method: immunoSEQ multiplex PCR; TCRdb's copy keeps in-frame clones and lacks some. The sample records roughly 250,000 clones, 88% being singletons. V usage is TRBV7-7 and J usage is TRBJ1-5; TRBD1 matches 7 bases. This sequence was found in a man in his 60s who had recovered from COVID-19. Sequencing used peripheral blood. The DNA of the CDR3 is TGTGCCAGCAGCACCCGACAGGGTCAGCCCCAGCATTTT. It translates to CASSTRQGQPQHF.